These T cell receptor beta chains were read from a single sample in a study of human thymus T cells. The repertoire was sequenced with immunoSEQ multiplex PCR; TCRdb's copy has only in-frame clones and lacks some. The table has fewer than 85,000 clones, about 95% seen once. Sequencing used thymus tissue. These receptors were taken from a girl less than two years old with a congenital heart defect but otherwise immunologically healthy. The CDR3 runs from the conserved cysteine through the conserved F or W. The order of the fields is V gene, D gene, clone size, J gene, CDR3 protein, CDR3 DNA. The D gene is left open where the match is weak. Clone size is not always given. Where it is, it says once, few, many or a class for expanded clones.

TRBV6-4	.	.	TRBJ2-5	CASARRGDPNKLTAQYF	TGTGCCAGCGCTCGTAGGGGGGACCCAAATAAACTTACTGCCCAGTACTTC
TRBV5-5	TRBD1	.	TRBJ1-5	CASSPDRANQPQHF	TGTGCCAGCAGTCCCGACAGGGCAAATCAGCCCCAGCATTTT
TRBV14	TRBD1	.	TRBJ1-1	CASSRLYIPGQGASAFF	TGTGCCAGCAGCCGCCTCTACATACCGGGACAGGGGGCATCAGCTTTCTTT
TRBV27	.	.	TRBJ1-1	CASSLSGVHTEAFF	TGTGCCAGCAGTTTATCAGGGGTGCACACTGAAGCTTTCTTT
TRBV5-4	.	.	TRBJ2-5	CASSSPHASLGETQYF	TGTGCCAGCAGCTCCCCACACGCCTCCCTGGGGGAGACCCAGTACTTC
TRBV4-3	TRBD2	.	TRBJ2-1	CASSQDRRSGTSAYNEQFF	TGCGCCAGCAGCCAAGATAGAAGAAGCGGGACCTCCGCCTACAATGAGCAGTTCTTC
TRBV9	TRBD2	.	TRBJ2-1	CASSVSMGRATDEQFF	TGTGCCAGCAGCGTCTCAATGGGGAGGGCCACGGATGAGCAGTTCTTC
TRBV2	.	once	TRBJ1-4	CASRMYGTLNEKLFF	TGTGCCAGCAGGATGTATGGGACACTTAATGAAAAACTGTTTTTT
TRBV7-6	TRBD2	.	TRBJ2-3	CASSLWTRGYNTQYF	TGTGCCAGCAGCCTGTGGACTAGAGGGTACAATACGCAGTATTTT
TRBV2	.	.	TRBJ2-2	CASTGDNTGELFF	TGTGCCAGCACGGGAGATAACACCGGGGAGCTGTTTTTT
TRBV2	.	few	TRBJ1-5	CASSEWNARPTQGSNQPQHF	TGTGCCAGCAGTGAATGGAATGCCAGGCCGACCCAAGGGAGCAATCAGCCCCAGCATTTT
TRBV2	.	.	TRBJ1-1	CASRGPGGTEAFF	TGTGCCAGCAGGGGTCCGGGAGGCACTGAAGCTTTCTTT